A selection of T cell receptor beta chains follows, all from one sample in a study of blood T cell repertoires in COVID-19. Assay: immunoSEQ multiplex PCR; the TCRdb copy retains only in-frame clones and omits some. The data contain roughly 330,000 clones, around 80% of them seen just once; the ten biggest clones take up approximately 1.3%. The sequencing sample was made of peripheral blood. These receptors all come from a woman in her fifties or sixties with acute or convalescent COVID-19. CDR3s leave out the opening cysteine and the closing phenylalanine or tryptophan.

V gene | CDR3 protein
TRBV19 | PGVSQTTPRAYGYT
TRBV10-2 | ASSDSGGSFLTGYT
TRBV11-2 | ASSLYRAQETQY
TRBV5-6 | ASSLRLSTGELF
TRBV6-1 | ASTDRQANSGRLYEQY
TRBV6-1 | ASSEEGGGPSYYYGYT
TRBV30 | AWSVQEFYGYT
TRBV30 | AWTDRGREWSEAF
TRBV7-2 | ASSYQSSETQY
TRBV10-3 | AISPGTSGRRSPYNEQF
TRBV27 | ASRLSAGGYEQY
TRBV5-4 | ASSLGRGTLEAF
TRBV19 | ASSTTGTGGLDGYT
TRBV7-2 | ASGSGQDNEKLF
TRBV19 | ASSIALAGYNEQF
TRBV4-3 | ASSQERSTGEIEGELF
TRBV10-3 | AISDSDGQGAIFSGANVLT
TRBV6-1 | ASRDGGANQPQH
TRBV12-5 | GRGNQETQY
TRBV6-6 | ASSLGLAGVSYEQY
TRBV9 | ASSVGDSNYGYT
TRBV7-9 | ASSLASGGGAEETQY
TRBV6-6 | ASSYEFGGGSNEQY
TRBV28 | ASRLDSNQPQH
TRBV2 | ASSESTSVETQY
TRBV14 | ASSLRQPGARGYT
TRBV15 | ATSRDQYYGYT
TRBV7-8 | ASSRDKEDYGYT
TRBV24-1 | ATSDPKSRAF
TRBV11-3 | ASSLSGTRNEQF
TRBV6-6 | ASSSLAGSYNEQF
TRBV15 | ATSRDRGRGEQY
TRBV7-9 | ASSQGLAADTGELF
TRBV5-1 | ASSVRDRAHYGYT
TRBV9 | ASSRSPTPSNQPQH
TRBV4-2 | ASSQISGALEQF
TRBV9 | ASSKTGDSTEAF
TRBV6-4 | ASSDAITRGQSNQPQH
TRBV30 | AWNRRNTEAF
TRBV5-4 | ASSLTSAPPGELF
TRBV19 | ASSQQGWNQPQH
TRBV11-2 | ASSLSRASGGGSYNEQF
TRBV27 | ASSLSGGLGYT
TRBV11-2 | ASSLGRTNTEAF
TRBV19 | ASSSSGSYQETQY
TRBV4-3 | ASSQTMGGRGYT
TRBV2 | ASQGGVVGNTIY